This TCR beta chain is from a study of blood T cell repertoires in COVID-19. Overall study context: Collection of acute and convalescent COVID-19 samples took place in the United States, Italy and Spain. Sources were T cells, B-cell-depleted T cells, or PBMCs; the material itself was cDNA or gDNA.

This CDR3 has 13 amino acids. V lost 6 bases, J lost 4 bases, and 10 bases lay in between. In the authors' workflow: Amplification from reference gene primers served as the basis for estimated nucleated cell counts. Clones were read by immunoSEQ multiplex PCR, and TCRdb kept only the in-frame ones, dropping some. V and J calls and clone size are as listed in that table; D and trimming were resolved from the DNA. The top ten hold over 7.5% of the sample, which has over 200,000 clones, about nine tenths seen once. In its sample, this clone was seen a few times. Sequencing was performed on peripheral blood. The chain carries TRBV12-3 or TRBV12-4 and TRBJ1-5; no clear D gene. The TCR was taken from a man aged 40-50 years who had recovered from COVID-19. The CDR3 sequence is CASSLFGNQPQHF. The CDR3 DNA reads TGTGCCAGCAGCCTTTTCGGGAATCAGCCCCAGCATTTT.